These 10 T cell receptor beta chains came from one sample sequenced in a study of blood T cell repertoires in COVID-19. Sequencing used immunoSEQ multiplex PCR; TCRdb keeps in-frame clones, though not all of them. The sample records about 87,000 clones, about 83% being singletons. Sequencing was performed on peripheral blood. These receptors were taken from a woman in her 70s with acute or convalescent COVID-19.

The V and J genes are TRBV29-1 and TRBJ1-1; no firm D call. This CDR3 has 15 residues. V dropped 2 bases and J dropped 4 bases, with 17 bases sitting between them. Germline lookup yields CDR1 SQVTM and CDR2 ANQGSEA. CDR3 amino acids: CSVEIPPKRGTEAFF. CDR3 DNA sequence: TGCAGCGTTGAAATCCCCCCGAAGCGGGGCACTGAAGCTTTCTTT.

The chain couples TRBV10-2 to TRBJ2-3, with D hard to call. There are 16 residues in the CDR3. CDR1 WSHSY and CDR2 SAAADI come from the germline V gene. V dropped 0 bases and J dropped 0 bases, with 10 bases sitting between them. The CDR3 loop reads CASSESGGSSTDTQYF. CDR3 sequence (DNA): TGCGCCAGCAGTGAGTCTGGCGGTTCTAGCACAGATACGCAGTATTTT.

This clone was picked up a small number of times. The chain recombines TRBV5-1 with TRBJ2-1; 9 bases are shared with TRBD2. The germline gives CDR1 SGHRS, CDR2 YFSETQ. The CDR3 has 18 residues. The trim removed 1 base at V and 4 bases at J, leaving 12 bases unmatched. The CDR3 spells CASSLNPLAGGAYNEQFF. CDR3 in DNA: TGCGCCAGCAGCTTGAATCCGCTGGCGGGGGGGGCTTACAATGAGCAGTTCTTC.

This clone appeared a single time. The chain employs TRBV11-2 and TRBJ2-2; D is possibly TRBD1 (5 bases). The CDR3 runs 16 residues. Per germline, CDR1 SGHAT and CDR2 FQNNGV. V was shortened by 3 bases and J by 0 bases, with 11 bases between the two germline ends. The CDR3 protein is CASSFRPTANTGELFF. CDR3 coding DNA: TGTGCCAGCAGCTTCCGGCCGACAGCGAACACCGGGGAGCTGTTTTTT.

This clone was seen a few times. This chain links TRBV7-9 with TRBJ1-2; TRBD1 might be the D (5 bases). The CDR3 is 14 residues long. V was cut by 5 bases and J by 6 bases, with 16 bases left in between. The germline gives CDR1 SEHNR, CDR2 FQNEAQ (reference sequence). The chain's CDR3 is CASSKTFQGDGYTF. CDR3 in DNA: TGTGCCAGCAGCAAGACCTTTCAGGGTGATGGCTACACCTTC.

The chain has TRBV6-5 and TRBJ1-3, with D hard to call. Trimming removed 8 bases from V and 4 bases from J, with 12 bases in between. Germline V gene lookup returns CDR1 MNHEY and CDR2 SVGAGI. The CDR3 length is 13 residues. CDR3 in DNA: TGTGCCAGCCTTGAGTCTCGGGGAAACACCATATATTTT. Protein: CASLESRGNTIYF.

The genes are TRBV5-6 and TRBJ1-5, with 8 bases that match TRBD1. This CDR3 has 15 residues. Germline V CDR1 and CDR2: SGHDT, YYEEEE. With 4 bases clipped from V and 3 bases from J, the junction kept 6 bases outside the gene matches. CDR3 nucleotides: TGTGCCAGCAGCCCAGGGACAGGTCCCAATCAGCCCCAGCATTTT. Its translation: CASSPGTGPNQPQHF.

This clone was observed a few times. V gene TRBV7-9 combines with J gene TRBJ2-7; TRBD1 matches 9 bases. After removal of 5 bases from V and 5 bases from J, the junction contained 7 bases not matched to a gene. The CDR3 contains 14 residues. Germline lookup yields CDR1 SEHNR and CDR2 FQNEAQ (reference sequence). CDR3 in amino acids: CASSSRDRVDEQYF. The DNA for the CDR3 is TGTGCCAGCAGCAGCCGGGACAGGGTCGACGAGCAGTACTTC.

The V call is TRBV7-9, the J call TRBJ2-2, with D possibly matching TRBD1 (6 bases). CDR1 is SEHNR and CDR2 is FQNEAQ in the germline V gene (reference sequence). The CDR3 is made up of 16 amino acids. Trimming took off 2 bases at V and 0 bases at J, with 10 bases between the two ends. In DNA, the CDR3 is TGTGCCAGCAGCTTACTGGGACAAGCGAACACCGGGGAGCTGTTTTTT. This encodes CASSLLGQANTGELFF.

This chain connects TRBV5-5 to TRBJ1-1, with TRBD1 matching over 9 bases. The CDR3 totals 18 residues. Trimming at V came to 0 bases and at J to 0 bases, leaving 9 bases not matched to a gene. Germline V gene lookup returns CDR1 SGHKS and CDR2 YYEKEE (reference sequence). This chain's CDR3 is CASSLAELTGGLNTEAFF. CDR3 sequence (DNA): TGTGCCAGCAGCTTGGCCGAGTTGACAGGGGGTTTGAACACTGAAGCTTTCTTT. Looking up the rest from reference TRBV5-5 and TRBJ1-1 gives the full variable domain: DAGVTQSPTHLIKTRGQQVTLRCSPISGHKSVSWYQQVLGQGPQFIFQYYEKEERGRGNFPDRFSARQFPNYSSELNVNALLLGDSALYLCASSLAELTGGLNTEAFFGQGTRLTVV.